Each of the 24 T cell receptor beta chains below was sequenced from the same sample in a study of cytomegalovirus exposure and HLA in healthy donors. Vbeta (60) and Jbeta (13) primers were used in the PCR. This table comes from immunoSEQ multiplex PCR, and its TCRdb copy is limited to in-frame clones, with some not included. The table includes 130,000 or so clones, more than 8% detected once. Source material: PBMCs. These receptor sequences come from a man aged 35-49 years in good health and CMV-seronegative.

This clone showed up just a few times. This sequence joins TRBV28 and TRBJ2-5, with 8 nucleotides matching TRBD1. The CDR3 runs to 15 residues. Germline assignment: CDR1 MDHEN and CDR2 SYDVKM. With 5 bases clipped from V and 0 bases from J, the junction kept 5 bases outside the gene matches. CDR3 coding DNA: TGTGCCAGCAGTCCTCCGGACAGGGACCAAGAGACCCAGTACTTC. It encodes CASSPPDRDQETQYF.

The chain recombines TRBV15 with TRBJ1-4; D perhaps matches TRBD1 (5 bases). The CDR3 loop spans 15 amino acids. CDR1 is LNHNV and CDR2 is YYDKDF in the germline V gene (reference sequence). The V end was cut by 4 bases, the J end by 3 bases, with 12 bases between. For the CDR3, the DNA is TGTGCCACCAGCATCGGGACTGACTCTAATGAAAAACTGTTTTTT. It translates to CATSIGTDSNEKLFF.

The V call is TRBV30, the J call TRBJ1-1, with D unresolved. Germline CDR1 reads GTSNPN; CDR2 reads SVGIG (reference sequence). Deletions cut 2 bases from V and 6 bases from J, with 10 bases between. The CDR3 sequence is 12 residues long. The CDR3 is CAWSSVGAEAFF. CDR3 DNA sequence: TGTGCCTGGAGTTCGGTGGGCGCTGAAGCTTTCTTT.

The table lists this clone with a few counts. The chain employs TRBV4-3 and TRBJ2-3, with a tentative D call TRBD1 (6 bases). This CDR3 comprises 16 residues. Germline values: CDR1 LGHNA, CDR2 YSLEER. V lost 0 bases to trimming and J lost 0 bases, with 10 bases between them. The CDR3 DNA reads TGCGCCAGCAGCCAAGATTGGGGGCGAAGCACAGATACGCAGTATTTT. Protein sequence: CASSQDWGRSTDTQYF.

This clone occurred many times. Other DNA sequences in this sample translate to the same CDR3. This chain joins TRBV6-4 and TRBJ2-1; the match to TRBD2 covers 9 bases. CDR3 size: 14 residues. Germline lookup yields CDR1 MRHNA and CDR2 SNTAGT. Losses at the gene ends were 3 bases for V and 3 bases for J; bases not matched to a gene: 0. Here the CDR3 reads CASSEAGGYNEQFF. The CDR3 DNA is TGTGCCAGCAGTGAAGCGGGGGGCTACAATGAGCAGTTCTTC.

The chain uses TRBV11-2 and TRBJ2-7; 7 bases agree with TRBD1. The CDR3 has 16 residues. Looked up from germline, CDR1 is SGHAT and CDR2 is FQNNGV. V lost 6 bases to trimming and J lost 0 bases; unmatched junction nucleotides: 11. In DNA, the CDR3 is TGTGCCAGCAGGAGACTGACAGGGCCGAGCTCCTACGAGCAGTACTTC. Residues: CASRRLTGPSSYEQYF.

This clone was detected a few times. The chain has TRBV9 and TRBJ2-6, with unresolved D. The CDR3 is 14 residues long. Trimming cost V 0 bases and J 4 bases, with 5 bases left between them. CDR1 and CDR2 from the germline V gene are SGDLS and YYNGEE. Here the CDR3 reads CASSVGSGANVLTF. In DNA form, the CDR3 reads TGTGCCAGCAGCGTAGGTAGCGGGGCCAACGTCCTGACTTTC.

The V gene is TRBV27, the J gene TRBJ2-1; no definite D call. This CDR3 is built from 13 residues. Germline V gene lookup returns CDR1 MNHEY and CDR2 SMNVEV (reference sequence). The germline V and J ends were trimmed by 3 bases and 9 bases, with 12 bases remaining between them. Written as DNA, the CDR3 is TGTGCCAGCAGTTTCCCCGTAGGCGGTGAGCAGTTCTTC. Encoded protein: CASSFPVGGEQFF.

The V call is TRBV11-2, the J call TRBJ1-6; weak D call: TRBD1 (6 bases). The CDR3 has 14 residues. Germline-derived CDR1 and CDR2 are SGHAT and FQNNGV. V gave up 1 base and J gave up 7 bases, with 8 bases separating them. The CDR3 DNA follows: TGTGCCAGCAGCTTAGTGGACAGAAATTCACCCCTCCACTTT. Translating it yields CASSLVDRNSPLHF.

This chain joins TRBV6-1 and TRBJ2-3; maybe TRBD1 (5 bases). Germline lookup yields CDR1 MNHNS and CDR2 SASEGT. V was pared by 7 bases and J by 1 base, with 15 bases between. CDR3 size: 15 residues. The CDR3: CASTDIQARTDTQYF. Written as DNA, the CDR3 is TGTGCCAGCACGGACATCCAGGCCCGCACAGATACGCAGTATTTT.

There are a few counts of this clone. The chain employs TRBV10-1 and TRBJ2-4; tentatively, D is TRBD2 (5 bases). The CDR3 runs 13 residues. Germline V lookup: CDR1 WNHNN, CDR2 SYGVQD (reference sequence). V shed 3 bases and J shed 9 bases, with 12 bases lying between them. Written as DNA, the CDR3 is TGCGCCAGCAGTGAACAGATGGAGGCCATTCAGTACTTC. Protein: CASSEQMEAIQYF.

The V call is TRBV5-1, the J call TRBJ2-3; 12 nucleotides align to TRBD2. CDR1 and CDR2 from the germline V gene are SGHRS and YFSETQ. The trim removed 8 bases at V and 6 bases at J, leaving 7 bases unmatched. CDR3 length equals 14 residues. The CDR3 reads CASKGTSGPDTQYF. Here the CDR3 DNA reads TGCGCCAGTAAAGGGACTAGCGGGCCGGATACGCAGTATTTT.

This clone was detected only a few times. The genes are TRBV4-3 and TRBJ2-5; the D gene is possibly TRBD2 (5 bases). V was clipped by 1 base and J by 3 bases, with 12 bases between them. In germline, CDR1 is LGHNA, CDR2 YSLEER. The CDR3 runs 15 residues. The CDR3 sequence: CASSQGLEGKETQYF. CDR3 DNA sequence: TGCGCCAGCAGCCAAGGTCTCGAGGGTAAAGAGACCCAGTACTTC.

J is TRBJ1-5 and V is TRBV4-1; no definite D call. Trimming removed 0 bases from V and 0 bases from J, with 9 bases in between. The CDR3 is made up of 16 amino acids. The germline gives CDR1 MGHRA, CDR2 YSYEKL. Written as DNA, the CDR3 is TGCGCCAGCAGCCAAGATTCAGGTAATAGCAATCAGCCCCAGCATTTT. Residues: CASSQDSGNSNQPQHF.

This clone has only a few counts. Other DNA sequences within the sample encode an identical CDR3. The gene calls are TRBV4-1 and TRBJ1-3; D is unclear. The CDR3 contains 14 residues. Germline-derived CDR1 and CDR2 are MGHRA and YSYEKL. V lost 8 bases to trimming and J lost 0 bases, with 11 bases between them. The CDR3 region is CASSGPTSGNTIYF. As DNA, the CDR3 is TGCGCCAGCTCTGGGCCGACCTCTGGAAACACCATATATTTT.

This clone was seen a handful of times. The chain links TRBV14 to TRBJ2-7; TRBD1 is a possible D gene (6 bases). Germline lookup yields CDR1 SGHDN and CDR2 FVKESK. Trimming pared 6 bases from V and 2 bases from J, leaving 14 bases between. The CDR3 totals 14 residues. The CDR3 is CASRLTGGPYEQYF. CDR3 DNA: TGTGCCAGCAGGCTGACAGGCGGCCCCTACGAGCAGTACTTC.

The J gene is TRBJ2-7, the V gene TRBV11-2, with TRBD1 matching 9 bases. Germline V gene sequence: CDR1 SGHAT, CDR2 FQNNGV. With V trimmed by 6 bases and J by 1 base, 7 bases remained unmatched. There are 15 residues in the CDR3. The CDR3 nucleotides read TGTGCCAGCAGATCCTACAGGGGGCTATCCTACGAGCAGTACTTC. Amino acids: CASRSYRGLSYEQYF.

V usage is TRBV4-1 and J usage is TRBJ1-1, with D uncertain. Germline-derived CDR1 and CDR2 are MGHRA and YSYEKL. The CDR3 is 16 amino acids. The V end lost 0 bases, the J end lost 1 base, and 12 bases lay between the germline ends. The CDR3 DNA is TGCGCCAGCAGCCAAGAGGTAGCCAGAAAGAACACTGAAGCTTTCTTT. Amino acid sequence: CASSQEVARKNTEAFF.

This clone was found a few times. The chain joins TRBV19 to TRBJ2-7; 7 bases fit TRBD1. The germline CDR1 and CDR2 sequences are LNHDA and SQIVND (reference sequence). The CDR3 sequence is 12 residues long. Trimming cost V 10 bases and J 4 bases; bases outside gene matches: 7. CDR3 nucleotide sequence: TGTGCCACGAACAGGGGTGGGTACGAGCAGTACTTC. Protein sequence: CATNRGGYEQYF.

This sequence joins TRBV4-2 and TRBJ1-3; D is ambiguous. Germline V gene lookup returns CDR1 LGHNA and CDR2 YNFKEQ. The V end lost 4 bases, the J end lost 5 bases, and 12 bases lay between the germline ends. This CDR3 spans 14 amino acids. DNA of the CDR3: TGTGCCAGCAGCCTGCCGGGAGTCAGAAACACCATATATTTT. It translates to CASSLPGVRNTIYF.

This clone has just a few counts. The chain has TRBV9 and TRBJ1-2, with 8 bases fitting TRBD1. The germline V gene encodes CDR1 SGDLS and CDR2 YYNGEE. J was trimmed by 4 bases and V by 3 bases; bases with no gene match: 11. The CDR3 is made up of 16 amino acids. The CDR3 DNA is TGTGCCAGCAGCGGCGGACAGGGTGCCTTTCTCTATGGCTACACCTTC. As protein: CASSGGQGAFLYGYTF.

The chain uses TRBV5-4 and TRBJ2-7; 9 nucleotides match TRBD1. This CDR3 comprises 14 residues. V trimming: 4 bases; J trimming: 2 bases; junction bases outside the gene matches: 4. Germline V CDR1 and CDR2: SGHNT, YYREEE (reference sequence). This CDR3 is CASSVGQGPYEQYF. The DNA of the CDR3 is TGTGCCAGCAGCGTGGGACAGGGTCCCTACGAGCAGTACTTC.

The sample holds a few counts of this clone. The chain recombines TRBV9 with TRBJ1-2; TRBD1 might be the D (5 bases). Germline CDR1 and CDR2: SGDLS and YYNGEE. The CDR3 is 14 residues long. V lost 4 bases, J lost 4 bases, and 14 bases lay in between. CDR3 in DNA: TGTGCCAGCAGCCCTGACAGAGGTATCTATGGCTACACCTTC. Translating it yields CASSPDRGIYGYTF. The variable domain in full, completed from reference TRBV9 and TRBJ1-2, reads DSGVTQTPKHLITATGQRVTLRCSPRSGDLSVYWYQQSLDQGLQFLIQYYNGEERAKGNILERFSAQQFPDLHSELNLSSLELGDSALYFCASSPDRGIYGYTFGSGTRLTVV.

The rearrangement links TRBV7-9 to TRBJ1-1, with 10 nucleotides matching TRBD1. The trim removed 5 bases at V and 11 bases at J, leaving 8 bases unmatched. There are 13 residues in the CDR3. Germline CDR1 SEHNR, CDR2 FQNEAQ (reference sequence). The CDR3 protein is CASSPGTGDSAFF. For the CDR3, the DNA is TGTGCCAGCAGCCCAGGGACAGGGGATTCGGCTTTCTTT.